This passage covers 32 T cell receptor beta chains from one sample sequenced in a study of somatic mutations in cytotoxic T cells in rheumatoid arthritis. TCRdb keeps only in-frame clones here, not all; method: immunoSEQ multiplex PCR. The data contain 15,000 to 20,000 clones, about 80% of them singletons. Sequencing was done on a sample of CD8+ T cells sorted from blood. The receptor source for this set is an adult with rheumatoid arthritis.

The genes are TRBV4-1 and TRBJ2-7, with D possibly matching TRBD1 (5 bases). Germline loops: CDR1 MGHRA, CDR2 YSYEKL. Trimming left V 5 bases short and J 7 bases short, with 12 bases between. The CDR3 extends over 12 amino acids. CDR3 nucleotide sequence: TGCGCCAGCAGCTCTCAGGGTGGGGAGCAGTACTTC. It is translated as CASSSQGGEQYF.

The chain couples TRBV11-3 to TRBJ2-3; 7 positions agree with TRBD2. With V trimmed by 5 bases and J by 4 bases, 12 bases remained unmatched. The length of the CDR3 is 16 residues. CDR1 is SGHNT and CDR2 is YENEEA in the germline V gene. CDR3 sequence: CASSGRGVVGADTQYF. CDR3 nucleotides: TGTGCCAGCAGCGGACGGGGGGTAGTGGGTGCAGATACGCAGTATTTT. Complete variable domain (other parts from reference TRBV11-3 and TRBJ2-3): EAGVVQSPRYKIIEKKQPVAFWCNPISGHNTLYWYLQNLGQGPELLIRYENEEAVDDSQLPKDRFSAERLKGVDSTLKIQPAELGDSAVYLCASSGRGVVGADTQYFGPGTRLTVL.

This clone was seen only a few times. This chain uses TRBV19 with TRBJ2-3, with D unresolved. This CDR3 comprises 14 residues. Germline lookup yields CDR1 LNHDA and CDR2 SQIVND (reference sequence). Between the trimmed V and J ends, which lost 1 base and 1 base, there was a span of 6 bases. This chain's CDR3 is CASSIGTGTDTQYF. The CDR3 bases are TGTGCCAGTAGTATAGGCACAGGCACAGATACGCAGTATTTT. Full variable domain (outside the CDR3, taken from reference TRBV19 and TRBJ2-3): DGGITQSPKYLFRKEGQNVTLSCEQNLNHDAMYWYRQDPGQGLRLIYYSQIVNDFQKGDIAEGYSVSREKKESFPLTVTSAQKNPTAFYLCASSIGTGTDTQYFGPGTRLTVL.

The chain recombines TRBV6-5 with TRBJ2-7; D remains ambiguous. Germline CDR1 and CDR2: MNHEY and SVGAGI. V was trimmed by 9 bases and J by 1 base, leaving 10 bases between them. CDR3 length: 12 residues. The CDR3 spells CARPRWSYEQYF. The CDR3 DNA sequence: TGTGCCAGACCCCGGTGGTCCTACGAGCAGTACTTC.

The V call is TRBV7-9, the J call TRBJ2-7; D possibly corresponds to TRBD1 (6 bases). Trimming took 5 bases from V and 2 from J, leaving 10 bases between them. The germline V gene encodes CDR1 SEHNR and CDR2 FQNEAQ (reference sequence). The CDR3 consists of 13 residues. For the CDR3, the DNA is TGTGCCAGCAGCAGTGGACAGACCTACGAGCAGTACTTC. Protein: CASSSGQTYEQYF.

This chain joins TRBV7-6 and TRBJ2-5; perhaps TRBD1 as D (5 bases). The germline V gene has CDR1 SGHVS and CDR2 FNYEAQ. The V end lost 0 bases, the J end lost 3 bases, and 20 bases lay between the germline ends. The CDR3 runs to 18 residues. The CDR3 reads CASSLAPLHRPREETQYF. The CDR3 bases are TGTGCCAGCAGCTTAGCGCCGTTGCACAGGCCGAGAGAAGAGACCCAGTACTTC.

The chain employs TRBV2 and TRBJ2-5; D not resolved. Near its end, the DNA agrees better with TRBJ2-7, so the J call may be wrong. Germline CDR1 and CDR2: SNHLY and FYNNEI. CDR3 length equals 13 residues. The CDR3 sequence: CASSEGRTYEQYF. CDR3 nucleotides: TGTGCCAGCAGTGAAGGCAGGACCTACGAGCAGTACTTC.

This chain's CDR3 is CAWSPRGRGGIREYTF. The CDR3 coding sequence is TGTGCCTGGAGTCCCCGAGGGAGAGGCGGAATAAGAGAGTACACCTTC. The chain uses TRBV30 and TRBJ1-2; D gene unclear. There are 16 residues in the CDR3. The V gene's germline CDR1 is GTSNPN and CDR2 SVGIG (reference sequence). V was shortened by 2 bases and J by 11 bases, with 27 bases between the two germline ends.

This CDR3 reads CATATGGGNTEAFF. CDR3 nucleotides: TGTGCCACCGCCACAGGGGGAGGCAACACTGAAGCTTTCTTT. V and J are TRBV7-9 and TRBJ1-1, with TRBD1 matching 8 bases. J lost 2 bases, V lost 10 bases, and 9 bases had no gene match. This CDR3 region has 14 residues. The germline CDR1 and CDR2 sequences are SEHNR and FQNEAQ (reference sequence).

The rearrangement links TRBV27 to TRBJ2-5, with unresolved D. Germline loops: CDR1 MNHEY, CDR2 SMNVEV (reference sequence). The CDR3 covers 14 residues. The germline V and J ends were trimmed by 2 bases and 5 bases, with 12 bases remaining between them. CDR3 coding DNA: TGTGCCAGCAGTTTAACTATGGGTATGGAGACCCAGTACTTC. Translation: CASSLTMGMETQYF.

The V gene is TRBV9, the J gene TRBJ1-2, with TRBD1 matching 7 bases. The length of the CDR3 is 15 residues. V shed 4 bases and J 5 bases; nucleotides not matched to a gene: 11. Germline CDR1 and CDR2: SGDLS and YYNGEE. CDR3 loop: CASSSNTGTAYGYTF. The CDR3 DNA reads TGTGCCAGCAGCTCCAATACCGGGACAGCGTATGGCTACACCTTC. Looking up the rest from reference TRBV9 and TRBJ1-2 gives the full variable domain: DSGVTQTPKHLITATGQRVTLRCSPRSGDLSVYWYQQSLDQGLQFLIQYYNGEERAKGNILERFSAQQFPDLHSELNLSSLELGDSALYFCASSSNTGTAYGYTFGSGTRLTVV.

The chain carries TRBV9 and TRBJ2-1; D perhaps matches TRBD2 (6 bases). Germline CDR1 and CDR2: SGDLS and YYNGEE. Deletions cut 7 bases from V and 3 bases from J, with 11 bases between. The CDR3 is 13 amino acids. CDR3 nucleotides: TGTGCCAGCTCGGCGGGACGCTACAATGAGCAGTTCTTC. It specifies CASSAGRYNEQFF. Together with reference TRBV9 and TRBJ2-1, the CDR3 gives the full variable domain: DSGVTQTPKHLITATGQRVTLRCSPRSGDLSVYWYQQSLDQGLQFLIQYYNGEERAKGNILERFSAQQFPDLHSELNLSSLELGDSALYFCASSAGRYNEQFFGPGTRLTVL.

The chain carries TRBV19 and TRBJ1-6; D uncertain. The CDR3 loop spans 15 amino acids. Trimming took off 3 bases at V and 2 bases at J, with 8 bases between the two ends. The germline V gene encodes CDR1 LNHDA and CDR2 SQIVND (reference sequence). The CDR3 loop reads CASSMMTAYNSPLHF. For the CDR3, the DNA is TGTGCCAGTAGTATGATGACGGCCTATAATTCACCCCTCCACTTT.

The V and J genes are TRBV30 and TRBJ2-2; 9 positions match TRBD2. CDR1 and CDR2 from the germline V gene are GTSNPN and SVGIG (reference sequence). With V trimmed by 4 bases and J by 7 bases, 10 bases remained unmatched. The CDR3 extends over 15 amino acids. The DNA of the CDR3 is TGTGCCTGGACGGCTTCGGGACTAGCTGTCGGGGAGCTGTTTTTT. Its protein is CAWTASGLAVGELFF.

The gene calls are TRBV5-6 and TRBJ2-1, with D unclear. Trimming removed 1 base from V and 9 bases from J, with 11 bases in between. The length of the CDR3 is 13 residues. Germline V lookup: CDR1 SGHDT, CDR2 YYEEEE. The CDR3 nucleotides read TGTGCCAGCAGCTTGTCGTCGAGAGGTGAGCAGTTCTTC. It codes for CASSLSSRGEQFF.

The V call is TRBV4-1, the J call TRBJ1-2; 11 nucleotides agree with TRBD1. Germline V gene data show CDR1 as MGHRA and CDR2 as YSYEKL. CDR3 length: 17 residues. J lost 4 bases, V lost 2 bases, and 9 bases had no gene match. CDR3 residues: CASSQFSGTGGTYGYTF. In nucleotides, the CDR3 is TGCGCCAGCAGCCAATTTTCGGGGACAGGGGGGACCTATGGCTACACCTTC.

The V and J genes are TRBV9 and TRBJ2-3; 14 nucleotides match TRBD2. V was pared by 4 bases and J by 9 bases, with 7 bases of the junction left unmatched. The CDR3 is made up of 15 amino acids. In germline, CDR1 is SGDLS, CDR2 YYNGEE. CDR3 sequence (DNA): TGTGCCAGCAGCATCGAGGGACTAGCGGGGGAAACGCAGTATTTT. Translated: CASSIEGLAGETQYF.

This chain uses TRBV6-1 with TRBJ2-3, with a tentative D call TRBD1 (7 bases). CDR1 MNHNS and CDR2 SASEGT come from the germline V gene. CDR3 length: 16 amino acids. Trimming took off 0 bases at V and 2 bases at J, with 12 bases between the two ends. This chain's CDR3 is CASSEAQGGHTDTQYF. The CDR3 DNA is TGTGCCAGCAGTGAAGCGCAGGGGGGACACACAGATACGCAGTATTTT.

The V call is TRBV12-2, the J call TRBJ1-4; TRBD1, the D gene given by the table, was not confirmed from the DNA. TRBV12-2 is recorded as a pseudogene. CDR3 length equals 13 residues. CDR3 sequence reads: CASRRDRGEKLFF. CDR3 coding DNA: TGTGCAAGTCGCCGGGACAGGGGTGAAAAACTGTTTTTT.

The sample holds one count of this clone. The V call is TRBV6-5, the J call TRBJ1-1; D is perhaps TRBD1 (5 bases). The CDR3 runs 15 residues. From germline, CDR1 is MNHEY and CDR2 SVGAGI. Trimming stripped 6 bases from V and 0 bases from J, with 14 bases between. The CDR3 here is CASSLGWGLNTEAFF. The CDR3 nucleotides are TGTGCCAGCAGCCTAGGATGGGGCTTGAACACTGAAGCTTTCTTT.

The V gene is TRBV11-2, the J gene TRBJ2-1, with 10 bases aligning to TRBD2. The CDR3 is made up of 15 amino acids. After removal of 2 bases from V and 5 bases from J, the junction contained 3 bases not matched to a gene. The germline gives CDR1 SGHAT, CDR2 FQNNGV. CDR3 protein: CASSLYSGGNNEQFF. CDR3 in DNA: TGTGCCAGCAGCTTATATAGCGGGGGGAACAATGAGCAGTTCTTC.

The chain is built from TRBV4-1 and TRBJ1-2; D gene unclear. Germline assignment: CDR1 MGHRA and CDR2 YSYEKL. With 4 bases removed from V and 2 bases from J, the gap between germline ends came to 14 bases. The CDR3 loop spans 15 amino acids. For the CDR3, the DNA is TGCGCCAGCAGCCCAGCCTGGACGGCCAACTATGGCTACACCTTC. Protein: CASSPAWTANYGYTF.

CDR3 sequence: CASSLVWVIEDTGELFF. DNA of the CDR3: TGTGCCAGCAGCTTAGTGTGGGTGATCGAGGACACCGGGGAGCTGTTTTTT. The V gene is TRBV7-9, the J gene TRBJ2-2; D ambiguous. Trimming cost V 1 base and J 3 bases, with 15 bases left between them. This CDR3 region has 17 residues. Germline-derived CDR1 and CDR2 are SEHNR and FQNEAQ (reference sequence).

The chain joins TRBV27 to TRBJ1-2; D is perhaps TRBD1 (5 bases). V shed 5 bases and J shed 1 base, with 11 bases lying between them. Germline loops: CDR1 MNHEY, CDR2 SMNVEV (reference sequence). The CDR3 loop spans 14 amino acids. This CDR3 is CASSIGTVNYGYTF. The CDR3 region has the DNA TGTGCCAGCAGTATAGGGACCGTTAACTATGGCTACACCTTC.

This chain joins TRBV7-3 and TRBJ2-1; the D gene could be TRBD1 or TRBD2 (6 bases each). The length of the CDR3 is 14 residues. Per germline, CDR1 SGHTA and CDR2 FQGTGA. V lost 4 bases to trimming and J lost 2 bases, with 9 bases between them. The CDR3 sequence is CASSWGDTYNEQFF. The CDR3, as DNA: TGTGCCAGCAGCTGGGGGGACACCTACAATGAGCAGTTCTTC.

V gene TRBV6-5 combines with J gene TRBJ1-1; the match to TRBD1 covers 9 bases. The germline V gene encodes CDR1 MNHEY and CDR2 SVGAGI. With V trimmed by 0 bases and J by 0 bases, 2 bases remained unmatched. CDR3 length: 16 residues. The CDR3 sequence: CASSYSDRGVNTEAFF. Here the CDR3 DNA reads TGTGCCAGCAGTTACTCGGACAGGGGTGTGAACACTGAAGCTTTCTTT.

The chain recombines TRBV7-9 with TRBJ2-7; TRBD1 aligns across 9 bases. The CDR3 extends over 16 amino acids. After removal of 6 bases from V and 0 bases from J, the junction contained 9 bases not matched to a gene. Germline-derived CDR1 and CDR2 are SEHNR and FQNEAQ (reference sequence). CDR3 in DNA: TGTGCCAGCAGGGAACAGGGGGCTCAAGTCTCCTACGAGCAGTACTTC. This encodes CASREQGAQVSYEQYF.

The chain uses TRBV6-6 and TRBJ1-6; no clear D gene. The CDR3 runs 14 residues. V was pared by 11 bases and J by 6 bases, with 17 bases between. CDR1 and CDR2 (germline): MNHNY, SVGAGI (reference sequence). The CDR3 coding sequence is TGTGCCGGCCGACTCACCGGCGCTAATTCACCCCTCCACTTT. Translating gives CAGRLTGANSPLHF.

The chain carries TRBV11-1 and TRBJ2-5; D possibly matches TRBD1 or TRBD2 (5 bases each). Germline V gene sequence: CDR1 SGHAT, CDR2 FQDESV (reference sequence). V lost 2 bases and J lost 7, with 11 bases in between. The CDR3 covers 13 residues. The CDR3 sequence is CASSLPGPRTQYF. The CDR3 DNA reads as TGTGCCAGCAGCTTACCGGGACCCAGGACCCAGTACTTC.

The V call is TRBV6-1, the J call TRBJ1-5, with D uncertain. CDR3 length: 13 residues. Trimming removed 1 base at V and 7 bases at J, with 8 bases between. Germline V gene data show CDR1 as MNHNS and CDR2 as SASEGT. As DNA, the CDR3 is TGTGCCAGCAGTGAAGTCGAGCGGCAGCCCCAGCATTTT. Its protein is CASSEVERQPQHF.

The chain uses TRBV30 and TRBJ1-2; D is unresolved. Between the trimmed V and J ends, which lost 8 bases and 6 bases, there was a span of 13 bases. CDR3 size: 11 residues. Germline lookup yields CDR1 GTSNPN and CDR2 SVGIG (reference sequence). In DNA form, the CDR3 reads TGTGCCGCCTATCAGGCGGATGGCTACACCTTC. It is translated as CAAYQADGYTF.

The chain is built from TRBV5-1 and TRBJ2-2, with TRBD1 as a possible D gene (5 bases). The germline V and J ends were trimmed by 5 bases and 1 base, with 9 bases remaining between them. The CDR3 runs to 14 residues. Germline V lookup: CDR1 SGHRS, CDR2 YFSETQ. CDR3 amino acids: CASSYDRNTGELFF. CDR3 DNA sequence: TGCGCCAGCAGTTATGACAGGAACACCGGGGAGCTGTTTTTT.